This T cell receptor beta chain derives from a study of T cell repertoires and Cas9 in healthy adults. Study background: CD4 and CD8 compartments: SpCas9-reactive T cells profiled for potency, cytotoxicity, lineage.

With 5 bases removed from V and 0 bases from J, the gap between germline ends came to 13 bases. Germline V gene sequence: CDR1 SEHNR, CDR2 FQNEAQ (reference sequence). The CDR3 totals 15 residues. The data were produced by immunoSEQ multiplex PCR, yet TCRdb's version contains in-frame clones alone and is incomplete. The sample shows tens of thousands of clones, 85% to 95% of them seen only once. The chain is built from TRBV7-9 and TRBJ1-1; D unresolved. The sequenced sample consisted of CD4+ effector T cells (CD127+, CD25-, CD137-, CD154-) from PBMCs; culture status not recorded. This receptor was identified in a human donor in good health. CDR3 region: CASSRSLGVNTEAFF. The CDR3 DNA reads as TGTGCCAGCAGCCGATCCCTAGGAGTGAACACTGAAGCTTTCTTT.